This TCR beta chain was identified in a study of T cell responses to AZD1222 COVID-19 vaccine (dated by TCRdb to the early 2020s). Context from the whole study: TCR sequencing was performed for more than 230 trial participants, of whom around 200 were given two doses of AZD1222 and around 25 were given two doses of MenACWY control vaccine. Trial participants were enrolled by age into 18-55, 56-69 and 70-plus year subgroups, with roughly 150, 30 and 60 TCR-sequenced participants respectively. The study at large found these results: In the small 56-69-year group, the increase in depth fell short of significance, most likely because of low power. Only five to seven AZD1222 recipients were SARS-CoV-2 seropositive at baseline, limiting conclusions about previously exposed vaccinees. Most participants were white British and females outnumbered males, and the authors suggested that clonal diversity may have been underestimated. After two AZD1222 doses, spike-specific TCR breadth and depth were significantly higher than at day 0 and than in MenACWY recipients. Because no day 14 peak-response samples were available, the repertoires could be characterized only after the peak T cell response. CD4 TCRs associated with the vaccine covered the entire spike protein, and the dominant responses were in regions 160-218 and 743-854. Reportedly, almost half of the unique spike-specific TCRs recognized epitopes lying outside the regions that are mutated in the B.1.351 and B.1.1.7 variants.

What this sample's time point label stands for: about 28 days (+/-7) after the second vaccine dose. Because spike-specific TCR depth and breadth did not differ between the two schedules, AZD1222 recipients who got a second dose at roughly 4 weeks were pooled with those who got a second dose at roughly 12 weeks. The vaccinee samples were drawn from two UK trials, COV001 and COV002, one of which was a single-blind randomized controlled phase 2/3 trial testing AZD1222 (ChAdOx1 nCoV-19) in healthy adults. For TCRbeta chain sequencing, PBMC samples were collected from trial participants at day 0 and at day 28 after the second dose. Turning to this clone: This receptor's antigen is unknown. Nothing much larger sits one base from this clone, and base qualities are not available.

CDR1 and CDR2 (SGHNT, YYREEE) derive from the germline V gene (reference sequence). CDR3 length: 18 amino acids, cysteine to phenylalanine. Only the CDR3 DNA is retained, 54 bases long and in frame from the first base. Relative to germline, V is 5 bases shorter and J is 0 bases shorter, with 21 bases between their ends. The CDR3 regions of human TCRbeta chains were subjected to immunosequencing. As for the authors' bioinformatics: Repertoire TCRs were matched against a reference library of SARS-CoV-2-specific TCRs generated with the MIRA antigen-specificity platform. Breadth was defined as the fraction of unique TCRs that were SARS-CoV-2-associated, and depth was defined as the fraction of total T cells that were SARS-CoV-2-associated. Using the MIRA data, every spike-specific TCR was mapped to the spike region that the TCR reacted to and assigned to either a CD4 or a CD8 class. Log10-transformed breadth and depth values were compared by one-way ANOVA with Sidak's multiple comparisons tests. What TCRdb holds here is the immuneACCESS table cut down to in-frame rearrangements. Part of the clones is not present; checked against another copy, under half of the missing clones reflect an unresolved V gene, and the others are unexplained. V, J and clone size derive from that table, while D and trimming were established from the DNA sequence. The sample yields about 78,000 clones; 75% to 90% were counted once. Under 1.5% of the sample is taken by the ten largest.

The sequence was collected from an adult who received the AZD1222 COVID-19 vaccine. The specimen comprised peripheral blood, sampled 28 days after the second AZD1222 dose. The chain was built from TRBV5-4 and TRBJ1-5, with the D gene too uncertain to name. CDR3 loop: CASRMGRVRPYSNQPQHF. Read as DNA, the sequence is TGTGCCAGCAGGATGGGGAGGGTCCGACCCTATAGCAATCAGCCCCAGCATTTT. The full variable domain, with segments outside the CDR3 supplied by the reference TRBV5-4 and TRBJ1-5 proteins, appears as ETGVTQSPTHLIKTRGQQVTLRCSSQSGHNTVSWYQQALGQGPQFIFQYYREEENGRGNFPPRFSGLQFPNYSSELNVNALELDDSALYLCASRMGRVRPYSNQPQHFGDGTRLSIL.